The 30 T cell receptor beta chains below come from one sample, sequenced in a study of blood T cell repertoires in COVID-19. TCRdb's table, derived via immunoSEQ multiplex PCR, lists solely in-frame clones and lacks some. The sample lists 97,000 or so clones, about 85% occurring once. The sample taken for sequencing was peripheral blood. These receptors came from a man aged 50-60 years with active COVID-19.

The V call is TRBV9, the J call TRBJ1-2; D not certain. The CDR3 is made up of 14 amino acids. Per germline, CDR1 SGDLS and CDR2 YYNGEE. The V and J ends lost 0 bases and 8 bases respectively, with 14 bases between them. The CDR3 DNA follows: TGTGCCAGCAGCGTAGACGGAGGGAGAGTCGGCTACACCTTC. Protein: CASSVDGGRVGYTF.

The chain combines TRBV6-6 with TRBJ2-1; tentatively, D is TRBD1 (5 bases). Germline-derived CDR1 and CDR2 are MNHNY and SVGAGI (reference sequence). V was cut by 2 bases and J by 5 bases, with 7 bases left in between. This CDR3 has 13 residues. In nucleotides, the CDR3 is TGTGCCAGCAGTTACCCACAGGACAATGAGCAGTTCTTC. This encodes CASSYPQDNEQFF.

The chain combines TRBV3-1 (or the pseudogene TRBV3-2) with TRBJ2-5; 9 bases are a match to TRBD2. J gave up 3 bases and V 4 bases, and 9 bases lay outside the gene matches. CDR1 is LGHDT, CDR2 YNNKEL, per germline (reference sequence). The CDR3 contains 16 residues. The CDR3 coding sequence is TGTGCCAGCAGCCGAATGGAGACTAGCGGTAAAGAGACCCAGTACTTC. Protein: CASSRMETSGKETQYF.

The genes are TRBV19 and TRBJ2-1, with 9 bases matching TRBD1. The V and J ends lost 5 bases and 7 bases, in that order; junction bases with no gene match: 6. The V gene's germline CDR1 is LNHDA and CDR2 SQIVND (reference sequence). The CDR3 is made up of 14 amino acids. Here the CDR3 DNA reads TGTGCCAGTAGTCCTCAGGACAGGGGAAATGAGCAGTTCTTC. Translated: CASSPQDRGNEQFF.

The chain has TRBV7-8 and TRBJ2-7, with 10 bases lining up with TRBD1. J lost 0 bases, V lost 9 bases, and 2 bases had no gene match. The CDR3 contains 13 residues. CDR1 SGHVS and CDR2 FQNEAQ come from the germline V gene. The CDR3 reads CASRDRGSYEQYF. CDR3 sequence (DNA): TGTGCCAGTCGGGACAGGGGCTCCTACGAGCAGTACTTC. Together with reference TRBV7-8 and TRBJ2-7, the CDR3 gives the full variable domain: GAGVSQSPRYKVAKRGQDVALRCDPISGHVSLFWYQQALGQGPEFLTYFQNEAQLDKSGLPSDRFFAERPEGSVSTLKIQRTQQEDSAVYLCASRDRGSYEQYFGPGTRLTVT.

In regard to this clone: Different DNA sequences within this sample yield the same CDR3. This sequence joins TRBV7-2 and TRBJ2-7, with D perhaps matching TRBD1 (5 bases). V lost 2 bases to trimming and J lost 6 bases, with 8 bases between them. Germline V CDR1 and CDR2: SGHTA, FQGNSA. The CDR3 length is 12 residues. The CDR3 nucleotides read TGTGCCAGCAGCTTAAGGGGAATCGAGCAGTACTTC. This encodes CASSLRGIEQYF.

The rearrangement joins TRBV5-5 to TRBJ2-5; D is perhaps TRBD2 (5 bases). Deletions cut 3 bases from V and 4 bases from J, with 13 bases between. Germline assignment: CDR1 SGHKS and CDR2 YYEKEE (reference sequence). CDR3 length: 14 residues. The CDR3 nucleotides read TGTGCCAGCAGCTCGCTCCCCCGGGGAGAGACCCAGTACTTC. Residues: CASSSLPRGETQYF.

The chain couples TRBV12-2 to TRBJ2-2; the D segment call TRBD2 is taken from the table without a DNA check. TRBV12-2 is labeled a pseudogene. CDR3 length: 16 residues. The CDR3 bases are TGTGCAAGTCGCTTAGTACCACGCGGAAACACCGGGGAGCTGTTTTTT. Its protein is CASRLVPRGNTGELFF.

The gene calls are TRBV7-2 and TRBJ2-2; no clear D gene. Trimming removed 4 bases at V and 6 bases at J, with 21 bases between. Per germline, CDR1 SGHTA and CDR2 FQGNSA. The CDR3 is made up of 17 amino acids. The CDR3 region is CASSSSASSVLAGELFF. CDR3 sequence (DNA): TGTGCCAGCAGCTCCTCGGCTAGTTCGGTTTTGGCCGGGGAGCTGTTTTTT.

V usage is TRBV6-5 and J usage is TRBJ2-2; D is ambiguous. The CDR3 runs 14 residues. Trimming removed 4 bases at V and 5 bases at J, with 11 bases between. CDR1 is MNHEY and CDR2 is SVGAGI in the germline V gene. CDR3 sequence (DNA): TGTGCCAGCAGTTTGATCCTCGGGACCGGGGAGCTGTTTTTT. It specifies CASSLILGTGELFF.

V is TRBV5-1 and J is TRBJ2-7, with 10 bases aligning to TRBD1. Trimming cost V 4 bases and J 5 bases; bases outside gene matches: 6. The CDR3 has 14 amino acids. Germline values: CDR1 SGHRS, CDR2 YFSETQ. DNA of the CDR3: TGCGCCAGCAGCATGCCCGGGACAGGGGACGAGCAGTACTTC. It is translated as CASSMPGTGDEQYF.

V usage is TRBV7-2 and J usage is TRBJ2-1; 9 positions agree with TRBD2. This CDR3 is 16 amino acids long. The germline V gene has CDR1 SGHTA and CDR2 FQGNSA. Trimming removed 5 bases from V and 3 bases from J; junction bases left unmatched: 8. For the CDR3, the DNA is TGTGCCAGCAGCCCTTTGCGGGGGGGCGGCTACAATGAGCAGTTCTTC. It is translated as CASSPLRGGGYNEQFF.

This chain uses TRBV27 with TRBJ1-1, with D uncertain. Germline V lookup: CDR1 MNHEY, CDR2 SMNVEV (reference sequence). Trimming took off 5 bases at V and 5 bases at J, with 21 bases between the two ends. The CDR3 contains 16 residues. CDR3 protein: CASSVSRWSLSTEAFF. In DNA, the CDR3 is TGTGCCAGCAGTGTTTCTCGGTGGAGCCTCAGTACTGAAGCTTTCTTT.

The genes are TRBV13 and TRBJ1-6; D unclear. The CDR3 covers 16 residues. The V gene's germline CDR1 is PRHDT and CDR2 FYEKMQ (reference sequence). With 2 bases removed from V and 0 bases from J, the gap between germline ends came to 8 bases. The CDR3 DNA follows: TGTGCCAGCAGCTTACTGTCGAGCTCCTATAATTCACCCCTCCACTTT. The encoded protein is CASSLLSSSYNSPLHF.

At least ten counts were recorded for this clone. Other DNA sequences from this sample encode an identical CDR3 as well. V and J are TRBV3-1 (or the pseudogene TRBV3-2) and TRBJ1-6; TRBD1 agrees at 7 bases. The ends lost 5 bases at V and 1 base at J; junction bases unmatched: 5. Germline V CDR1 and CDR2: LGHDT, YNNKEL (reference sequence). The CDR3 has 16 amino acids. The CDR3, as DNA: TGTGCCAGCAGCGGAGGGGGCACGTCCTATAATTCACCCCTCCACTTT. Residues: CASSGGGTSYNSPLHF.

The chain uses TRBV28 and TRBJ2-7; possibly TRBD1 for D (6 bases). Looked up from germline, CDR1 is MDHEN and CDR2 is SYDVKM. The CDR3 extends over 11 amino acids. CDR3 DNA: TGTGCTTGGACAGCTTCCTACGAGCAGTACTTC. The encoded protein is CAWTASYEQYF.

This chain joins TRBV15 and TRBJ1-2, with TRBD1 matching 7 bases. Trimming cost V 0 bases and J 6 bases; bases outside gene matches: 16. This CDR3 is 18 amino acids long. Germline V CDR1 and CDR2: LNHNV, YYDKDF (reference sequence). Here the CDR3 DNA reads TGTGCCACCAGCAGAGATTCAGGGGGGCTCGGAGGAGGGGATGGCTACACCTTC. Amino acid sequence: CATSRDSGGLGGGDGYTF.

This rearrangement joins TRBV9 to TRBJ2-5; maybe TRBD2 (6 bases). This CDR3 spans 14 amino acids. Germline V gives CDR1 SGDLS, CDR2 YYNGEE. The germline V and J ends were trimmed by 3 bases and 1 base, with 10 bases remaining between them. The CDR3: CASSARGIQETQYF. CDR3 DNA sequence: TGTGCCAGCAGCGCACGGGGGATCCAAGAGACCCAGTACTTC.

This clone was observed a single time. V gene TRBV29-1 combines with J gene TRBJ1-1, with D hard to call. V gave up 0 bases and J gave up 3 bases, with 11 bases separating them. Germline values: CDR1 SQVTM, CDR2 ANQGSEA. This CDR3 comprises 14 residues. The CDR3 sequence: CSVEEAGGDTEAFF. CDR3 coding DNA: TGCAGCGTTGAAGAAGCGGGCGGCGACACTGAAGCTTTCTTT. Variable domain in full (rest from reference TRBV29-1 and TRBJ1-1): SAVISQKPSRDICQRGTSLTIQCQVDSQVTMMFWYRQQPGQSLTLIATANQGSEATYESGFVIDKFPISRPNLTFSTLTVSNMSPEDSSIYLCSVEEAGGDTEAFFGQGTRLTVV.

The chain links TRBV6-6 to TRBJ1-1, with 8 bases lining up with TRBD1. Trimming removed 6 bases from V and 1 base from J; junction bases left unmatched: 7. Germline assignment: CDR1 MNHNY and CDR2 SVGAGI (reference sequence). The CDR3 is 15 amino acids. CDR3 nucleotides: TGTGCCAGCAGGAACCGACAGGGGCCGAACACTGAAGCTTTCTTT. This sequence encodes CASRNRQGPNTEAFF.

This chain connects TRBV21-1 to TRBJ1-2. TRBV21-1 is a recognized pseudogene. The CDR3 sequence is 14 residues long. CDR3 sequence (DNA): TGTGCCAGCAGCAAACCCCTAGCCAACTATGGCTACACCTTC. Translation: CASSKPLANYGYTF.

The V gene is TRBV5-1, the J gene TRBJ2-3; 14 bases fit TRBD2. Germline V gene lookup returns CDR1 SGHRS and CDR2 YFSETQ. Unmatched junction bases numbered 12, after V lost 3 bases and J lost 6 bases. The CDR3 covers 18 residues. The CDR3 sequence: CASSSTGTSGGIRDTQYF. In nucleotides, the CDR3 is TGCGCCAGCAGCTCTACCGGGACTAGCGGGGGTATTCGGGATACGCAGTATTTT.

The rearrangement uses TRBV12-3 or TRBV12-4 and TRBJ2-7; D not resolved. V gave up 3 bases and J gave up 4 bases, with 7 bases separating them. CDR3 length equals 12 residues. CDR3 in amino acids: CASSFAVYEQYF. As DNA, the CDR3 is TGTGCCAGCAGTTTTGCGGTTTACGAGCAGTACTTC.

This clone was seen more than once but under ten times. The V call is TRBV27, the J call TRBJ2-1, with D maybe TRBD1 (6 bases). V was trimmed by 5 bases and J by 3 bases, leaving 11 bases between them. This CDR3 spans 14 amino acids. Germline V CDR1 and CDR2: MNHEY, SMNVEV (reference sequence). The CDR3 sequence is CASSNRDIYNEQFF. The CDR3 DNA follows: TGTGCCAGCAGTAACCGGGACATCTACAATGAGCAGTTCTTC.

This chain links TRBV9 with TRBJ2-5, with TRBD2 as a possible D gene (5 bases). The CDR3 contains 15 residues. Trimming shortened V by 0 bases and J by 4 bases, and 13 bases separated the two germline ends. Germline loops: CDR1 SGDLS, CDR2 YYNGEE. CDR3 amino acids: CASSVESSLGETQYF. The CDR3 DNA is TGTGCCAGCAGCGTAGAGTCTAGCTTGGGAGAGACCCAGTACTTC. The full variable domain, with the rest looked up from reference TRBV9 and TRBJ2-5, is DSGVTQTPKHLITATGQRVTLRCSPRSGDLSVYWYQQSLDQGLQFLIQYYNGEERAKGNILERFSAQQFPDLHSELNLSSLELGDSALYFCASSVESSLGETQYFGPGTRLLVL.

The gene calls are TRBV25-1 and TRBJ1-2, with 7 bases identical to TRBD1. Per the germline V gene, CDR1 is MGHDK and CDR2 is SYGVNS. This CDR3 has 17 amino acids. V lost 4 bases to trimming and J lost 3 bases; unmatched junction nucleotides: 14. CDR3 protein: CASSGGLGTASYYGYTF. DNA for the CDR3: TGTGCCAGCAGTGGGGGCCTAGGGACAGCCTCATACTATGGCTACACCTTC.

This clone was counted once. The chain employs TRBV20-1 and TRBJ2-1, with TRBD2 identical over 8 bases. V lost 3 bases, J lost 3 bases, and 7 bases stayed unmatched. CDR1 is DFQATT and CDR2 is SNEGSKA in the germline V gene (reference sequence). The length of the CDR3 is 15 residues. This chain's CDR3 is CSASMAGGVYNEQFF. For the CDR3, the DNA is TGCAGTGCTAGTATGGCGGGGGGTGTCTACAATGAGCAGTTCTTC.

Only a few counts were recorded for this clone. The genes are TRBV7-9 and TRBJ1-5, with no clear D. V lost 1 base to trimming and J lost 6 bases, with 7 bases between them. The length of the CDR3 is 13 residues. The germline gives CDR1 SEHNR, CDR2 FQNEAQ (reference sequence). The CDR3 spells CASSLVGGQPQHF. CDR3 DNA: TGTGCCAGCAGCTTAGTTGGCGGTCAGCCCCAGCATTTT.

The rearrangement joins TRBV5-3 to TRBJ2-1, with 11 nucleotides matching TRBD1. TRBV5-3 is classed as an ORF, of uncertain function. V dropped 0 bases and J dropped 7; count of bases not matched to a gene: 6. This CDR3 is built from 16 residues. CDR3 sequence reads: CARSLVGQGAWNEQFF. CDR3 in DNA: TGTGCCAGAAGCTTGGTTGGACAGGGGGCTTGGAATGAGCAGTTCTTC.

This clone has just a few counts. The rearrangement uses TRBV3-1 (or the pseudogene TRBV3-2) and TRBJ2-7; D is unclear. This CDR3 spans 12 amino acids. Looked up from germline, CDR1 is LGHDT and CDR2 is YNNKEL (reference sequence). Trimming took off 7 bases at V and 6 bases at J, with 13 bases between the two ends. CDR3 residues: CASILAPREQYF. The DNA of the CDR3 is TGTGCCAGCATCCTTGCGCCCCGCGAGCAGTACTTC.